This TCR beta chain was documented in a study of shared clonotypes between healthy human individuals (dated by TCRdb to about 2020). About the full investigation: A few men and a couple of women, aged 18 to 49 years, made up the cohort. Between about 0.8 and 8.9 billion PBMCs per donor were obtained by leukapheresis. Blood TCR repertoires of four to six healthy adults were deeply sequenced to estimate repertoire size and the extent of clonotype sharing between individuals. To increase sequencing depth and limit assay-specific biases, TCR repertoire library preparation and sequencing were carried out by different laboratories using diverse techniques. For each donor, CD4 naive and CD4 memory were each run on three plates, CD8 naive on two plates, and CD8 memory on one plate.

TCR CDR3 regions were amplified from genomic DNA by multiplex PCR using the deep immunoSEQ assay. For each cell subset, the extracted genomic DNA was distributed evenly across all wells of several immunoSEQ 96-well plates, and each plate served as one replicate. For sorted subsets, each replicate PCR was loaded with approximately 0.2 ug genomic DNA, equivalent to 30,000 or so T cell genomes. Purified libraries were measured with a Qubit 3.0 fluorometer, size-checked on a Bioanalyzer 2100, and measured again with the KAPA Library Quantification kit. A separate single-read 150-cycle Illumina NextSeq 550 flow cell was used to sequence each immunoSEQ 96-well plate. Per the source publication's procedure: Because the immunoSEQ output included only junctional sequences and no quality scores, the filtering could not be the same as the filtering used for full-length reads. Sequences were annotated with PyIR, a Python wrapper for IgBLAST v1.9, and V/J genes and CDR3 were assigned using IMGT germline references. Any read was removed if the V/J assignment was weak (E-value above 1e-6), the CDR3 was missing, or the read contained stop codons, out-of-frame junctions, or ambiguous translated residues. V3J clonotypes were defined as sequences sharing the same inferred V gene, J gene, and CDR3 amino acid sequence. The percentage overlap between two repertoires was calculated by dividing the number of shared unique clonotypes by the size of the smaller repertoire. RTK rarefaction, the Chao1 estimator, and Recon v2.1 estimates of unobserved clonotypes were used to assess repertoire richness. Generation probabilities were computed with OLGA for all TCRbeta clonotypes obtained by the gDNA method from four donors. TCRdb took this table from immuneACCESS and kept in-frame rearrangements with V and J called. Such tables lack part of the clones; where checked against another copy, unresolved V genes explain under half of the gap, and the rest is unexplained. Clone size and V and J calls were adopted from that table, with D and trimming inferred from the DNA. The sample table contains about 590,000 clones; only one count was recorded for about 95% of them. 0.095% to 0.12% of the sample lies in the top ten.

For the CD8 naive samples, CD45RO-negative cells were positively selected for CCR7, yielding a CD45RA+CCR7+ population from which TemRA cells were excluded. The donors were healthy, HIV-negative adults who had no recently reported acute infections or vaccinations. Every donor was a Caucasian adult residing in Nashville, Tennessee, USA. After blood collection by leukapheresis, PBMCs were isolated using Ficoll-Histopaque density gradient centrifugation and then cryopreserved in the vapor phase of liquid nitrogen. Purity and quantity of every magnetically sorted T cell population were checked by analytical flow cytometry. Each sorted fraction had its genomic DNA isolated and then quantified by UV absorbance on a Nanodrop 2000c. Overall results and qualifications from the work: Naive subsets generally had larger estimated clonotype richness than memory subsets did. Pairwise subsampling indicated that sequencing depth was expected to affect the degree of clonotype sharing among donors. Sampling was restricted to blood, and TCR repertoires in tissues likely differ from the TCR repertoires found in blood. About 4.5% of naive CD4, 3.5% of naive CD8, roughly 2.4% of memory CD4, and roughly 0.4% of memory CD8 clonotypes were shared across several donors. The small number of donors limited the genetic and exposure-history diversity represented. Incomplete sequencing was indicated by rarefaction of sorted-subset datasets, despite the large sequencing depth. Compared with non-shared clonotypes, the clonotypes found in all four sorted-subset donors had higher generation probabilities.

Concerning this clone itself: Its cognate antigen has yet to be identified. Base qualities are not recorded, but no much larger clone differs from it by a single base.

This clonotype was sampled from a woman aged 30 to 39 in good health. The sequencing sample was made of naive CD8+ T cells sorted from blood. The intended sense of this specimen's cell subset or site label: CD45RA+CCR7+.

The nucleotide sequence reads TGTGCCAGCAGCCACGGGACAGTCGAGCAGTACTTC. Its protein product is CASSHGTVEQYF. The sequence joins TRBV7-9 to TRBJ2-7; 7 nucleotides in the junction match TRBD1. Trimming removed 5 bases from V and 6 bases from J; the gene matches leave 4 bases unexplained. According to the germline V gene (reference sequence), CDR1 reads SEHNR and CDR2 reads FQNEAQ. The CDR3 starts with the cysteine, ends with the phenylalanine, and has 12 residues. This entry keeps only the CDR3 DNA: 36 bases, framed from base 1.